This T cell receptor beta chain was sequenced in a study of shared clonotypes between healthy human individuals. Whole-study results and caveats: The sole specimen, blood, was sampled, and tissue repertoires likely differ.

Terminally differentiated effector memory CD45RA+ cells were left out of the naive CD8 fraction, which was CD45RO-negative and positively selected for CCR7. Regarding this clone: Its target is not known.

In germline, CDR1 is SGHRS, CDR2 YFSETQ. The CDR3 is 16 amino acids. V shed 1 base and J shed 4 bases, with 14 bases lying between them. TCRdb's table, derived via immunoSEQ multiplex PCR, lists solely in-frame clones and lacks some. The sample yields about 2.1 million clones, roughly 91% seen once. The source is a man aged 18-30 years in good health. Some clones in this sample may be carry-over from other donors' samples. Specimen: naive CD8+ T cells from PBMCs. This chain connects TRBV5-1 to TRBJ2-2; maybe TRBD1 (5 bases). The DNA of the CDR3 is TGCGCCAGCAGCTTGAGGGGCGACAGTTTCACCGGGGAGCTGTTTTTT. Translating it yields CASSLRGDSFTGELFF.